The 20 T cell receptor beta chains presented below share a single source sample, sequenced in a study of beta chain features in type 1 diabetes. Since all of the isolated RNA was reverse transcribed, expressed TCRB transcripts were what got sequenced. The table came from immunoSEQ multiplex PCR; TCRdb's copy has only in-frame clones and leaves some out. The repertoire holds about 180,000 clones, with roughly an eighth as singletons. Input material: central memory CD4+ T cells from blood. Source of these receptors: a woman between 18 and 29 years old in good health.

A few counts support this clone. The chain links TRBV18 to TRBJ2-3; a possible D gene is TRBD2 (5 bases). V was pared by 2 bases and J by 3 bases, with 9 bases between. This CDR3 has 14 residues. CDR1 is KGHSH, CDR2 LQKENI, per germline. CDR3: CASSPTRGTDTQYF. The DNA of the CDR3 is TGTGCCAGCTCACCAACTCGGGGTACAGATACGCAGTATTTT.

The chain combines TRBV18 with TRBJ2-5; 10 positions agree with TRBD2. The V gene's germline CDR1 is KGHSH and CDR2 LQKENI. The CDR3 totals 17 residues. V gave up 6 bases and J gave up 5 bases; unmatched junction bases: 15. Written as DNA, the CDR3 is TGTGCCAGCTCCCGATACCTAGCGGGAGAAGGTTCCGAGACCCAGTACTTC. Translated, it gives CASSRYLAGEGSETQYF.

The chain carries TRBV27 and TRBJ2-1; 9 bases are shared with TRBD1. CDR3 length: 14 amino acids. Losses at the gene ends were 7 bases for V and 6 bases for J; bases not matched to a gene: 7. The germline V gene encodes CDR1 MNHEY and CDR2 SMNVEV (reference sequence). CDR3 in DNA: TGTGCCAGCACTCGGGACAGGGTGGTCAATGAGCAGTTCTTC. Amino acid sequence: CASTRDRVVNEQFF.

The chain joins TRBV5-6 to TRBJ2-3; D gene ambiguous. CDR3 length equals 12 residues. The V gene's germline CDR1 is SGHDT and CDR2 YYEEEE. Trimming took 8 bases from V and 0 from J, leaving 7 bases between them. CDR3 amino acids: CASAWSTDTQYF. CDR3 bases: TGTGCCAGTGCGTGGAGCACAGATACGCAGTATTTT.

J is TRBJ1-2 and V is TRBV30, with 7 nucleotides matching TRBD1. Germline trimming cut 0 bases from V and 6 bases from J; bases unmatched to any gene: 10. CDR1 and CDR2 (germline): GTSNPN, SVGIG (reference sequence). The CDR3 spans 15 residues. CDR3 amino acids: CAWSVGGQRADGYTF. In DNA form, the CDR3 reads TGTGCCTGGAGTGTAGGGGGACAGCGGGCGGATGGCTACACCTTC.

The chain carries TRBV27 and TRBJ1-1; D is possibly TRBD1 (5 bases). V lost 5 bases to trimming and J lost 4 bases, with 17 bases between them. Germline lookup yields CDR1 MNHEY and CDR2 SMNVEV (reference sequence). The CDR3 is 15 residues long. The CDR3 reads CASSRSTSGITEAFF. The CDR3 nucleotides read TGTGCCAGCAGTCGGTCAACTTCAGGGATCACTGAAGCTTTCTTT.

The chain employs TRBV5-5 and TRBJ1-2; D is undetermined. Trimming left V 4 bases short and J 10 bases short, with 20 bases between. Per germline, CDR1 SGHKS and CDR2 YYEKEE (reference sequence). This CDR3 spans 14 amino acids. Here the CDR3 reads CASSPMTKAPSYTF. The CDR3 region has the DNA TGTGCCAGCAGCCCGATGACAAAGGCCCCCTCCTACACCTTC.

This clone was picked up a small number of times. The CDR3 reads CASSIQQGNQPQHF. As DNA, the CDR3 is TGTGCCAGTAGTATACAACAGGGCAATCAGCCCCAGCATTTT. V gene TRBV19 combines with J gene TRBJ1-5; D is perhaps TRBD1 (5 bases). The CDR3 spans 14 residues. Germline CDR1 reads LNHDA; CDR2 reads SQIVND (reference sequence). The ends were cut back, 2 bases at V and 2 bases at J, with 7 bases in the middle.

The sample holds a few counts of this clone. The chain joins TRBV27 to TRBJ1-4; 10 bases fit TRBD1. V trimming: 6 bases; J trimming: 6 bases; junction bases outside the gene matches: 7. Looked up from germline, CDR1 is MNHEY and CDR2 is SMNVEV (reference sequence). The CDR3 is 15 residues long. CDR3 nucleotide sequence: TGTGCCAGCAGAGATTGGGGGACAGGGGATGAAAAACTGTTTTTT. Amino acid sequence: CASRDWGTGDEKLFF.

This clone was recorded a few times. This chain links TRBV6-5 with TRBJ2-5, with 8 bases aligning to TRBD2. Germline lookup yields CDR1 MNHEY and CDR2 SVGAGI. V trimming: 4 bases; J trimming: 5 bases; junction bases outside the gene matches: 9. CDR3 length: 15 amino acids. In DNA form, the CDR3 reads TGTGCCAGCAGTTCCCGACGGGGGGGCCGGGAGACCCAGTACTTC. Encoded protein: CASSSRRGGRETQYF.

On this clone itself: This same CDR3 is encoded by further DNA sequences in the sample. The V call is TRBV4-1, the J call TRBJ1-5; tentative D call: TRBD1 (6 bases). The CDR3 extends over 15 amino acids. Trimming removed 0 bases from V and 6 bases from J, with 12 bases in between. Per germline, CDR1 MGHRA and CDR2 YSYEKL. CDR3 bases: TGCGCCAGCAGCCAAGACGGGCAGGGGCGTCAGCCCCAGCATTTT. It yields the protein CASSQDGQGRQPQHF.

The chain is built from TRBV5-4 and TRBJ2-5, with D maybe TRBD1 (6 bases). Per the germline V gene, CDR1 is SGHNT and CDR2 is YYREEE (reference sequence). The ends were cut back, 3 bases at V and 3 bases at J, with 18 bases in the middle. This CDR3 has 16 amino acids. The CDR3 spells CASSSIPGTHEETQYF. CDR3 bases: TGTGCCAGCAGCTCGATTCCCGGGACACACGAAGAGACCCAGTACTTC.

The CDR3 bases are TGTGCCAGCCGGGCCTCCGGGACAGGGCGCTCTGGGGCCAACGTCCTGACTTTC. It codes for CASRASGTGRSGANVLTF. This chain links TRBV7-2 with TRBJ2-6; 9 nucleotides line up with TRBD1. CDR3 length: 18 residues. From germline, CDR1 is SGHTA and CDR2 FQGNSA. V shed 8 bases and J 0 bases; nucleotides not matched to a gene: 11.

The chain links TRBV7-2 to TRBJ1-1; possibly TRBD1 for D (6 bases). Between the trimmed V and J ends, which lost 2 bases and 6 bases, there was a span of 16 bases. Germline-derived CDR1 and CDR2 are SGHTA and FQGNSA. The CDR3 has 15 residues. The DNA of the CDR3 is TGTGCCAGCAGCTTATCCGCAGGGACAAGCGCTGAAGCTTTCTTT. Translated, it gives CASSLSAGTSAEAFF.

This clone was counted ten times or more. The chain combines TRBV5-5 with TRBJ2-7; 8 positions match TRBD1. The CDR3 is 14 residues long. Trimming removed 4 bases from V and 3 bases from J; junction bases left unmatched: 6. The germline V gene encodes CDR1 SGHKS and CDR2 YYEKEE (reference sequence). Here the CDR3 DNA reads TGTGCCAGCAGCAAAGGACAGGGTATCTACGAGCAGTACTTC. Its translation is CASSKGQGIYEQYF.

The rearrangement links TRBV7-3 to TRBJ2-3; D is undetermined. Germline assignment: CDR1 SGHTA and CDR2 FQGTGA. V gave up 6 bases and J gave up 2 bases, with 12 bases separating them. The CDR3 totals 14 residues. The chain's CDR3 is CASSSGTATDTQYF. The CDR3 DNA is TGTGCCAGCAGTTCAGGCACCGCCACAGATACGCAGTATTTT.

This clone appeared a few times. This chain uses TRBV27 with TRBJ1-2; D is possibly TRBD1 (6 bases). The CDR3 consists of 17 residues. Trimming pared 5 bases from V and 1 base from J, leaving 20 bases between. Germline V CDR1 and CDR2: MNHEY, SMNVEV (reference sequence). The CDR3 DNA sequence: TGTGCCAGCAGTCCCTCTCACAGGGTCGGAGTTAACTATGGCTACACCTTC. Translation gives CASSPSHRVGVNYGYTF.

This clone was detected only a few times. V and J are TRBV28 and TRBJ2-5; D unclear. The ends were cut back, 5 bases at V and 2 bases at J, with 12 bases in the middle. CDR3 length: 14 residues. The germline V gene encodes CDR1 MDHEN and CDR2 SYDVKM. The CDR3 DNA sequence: TGTGCCAGCAGTCGCCGACTGTGGCAAGAGACCCAGTACTTC. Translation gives CASSRRLWQETQYF.

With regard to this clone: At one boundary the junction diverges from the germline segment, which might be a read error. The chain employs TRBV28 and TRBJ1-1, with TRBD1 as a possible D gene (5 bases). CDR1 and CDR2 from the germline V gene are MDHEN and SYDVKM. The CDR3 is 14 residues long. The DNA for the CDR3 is TGTGCCAGCGTCCACGGGGGGGAGAACGCTGAAGCTTTCTTT. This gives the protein CASVHGGENAEAFF.

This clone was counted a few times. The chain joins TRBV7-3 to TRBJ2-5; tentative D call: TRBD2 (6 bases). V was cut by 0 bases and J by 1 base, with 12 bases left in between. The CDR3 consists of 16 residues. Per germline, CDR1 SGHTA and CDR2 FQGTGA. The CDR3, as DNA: TGTGCCAGCAGCTTAACATCCGGGAGACTCCAAGAGACCCAGTACTTC. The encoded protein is CASSLTSGRLQETQYF. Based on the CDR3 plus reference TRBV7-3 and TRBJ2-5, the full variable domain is GAGVSQTPSNKVTEKGKYVELRCDPISGHTALYWYRQSLGQGPEFLIYFQGTGAADDSGLPNDRFFAVRPEGSVSTLKIQRTERGDSAVYLCASSLTSGRLQETQYFGPGTRLLVL.